These T cell receptor beta chains were read from a single sample in a study of blood T cell repertoires in COVID-19. Assay used: immunoSEQ multiplex PCR; TCRdb lists only in-frame clones, some missing. The sample has tens of thousands of clones; roughly 68% are singletons. Sequencing used peripheral blood. The receptors originated from a man older than 75 with acute or convalescent COVID-19. Each CDR3 is given without its conserved first and last residue.

>TRBJ2-2|TRBV30
AWSGAGVGGELF
>TRBJ2-7|TRBV5-1
ASSVAGVEYEQY
>TRBJ2-7|TRBV4-2
ASSQDMGGSSYEQY
>TRBJ2-5|TRBV18
ASSPIAGPGETQY
>TRBJ2-4|TRBV13
ASSLTRGNIQY
>TRBJ2-3|TRBV4-2
ASSPRSSGSTDTQY
>TRBJ1-1|TRBV7-8
ASSSLGQGGNTEAF
>TRBJ2-5|TRBV5-1
ASSPTSGVETQY
>TRBJ1-5|TRBV18
ASSPPGQSNQPQH
>TRBJ2-1|TRBV28
ASRPGLAGNEQF
>TRBJ2-3|TRBV27
ASSGTSGSTQY
>TRBJ2-7|TRBV3-1/TRBV3-2
ASSQREGAYEQY
>TRBJ1-2|TRBV10-3
AISPGTGGAYT
>TRBJ1-1|TRBV12-3/TRBV12-4
ASSLGPGTEAF
>TRBJ2-5|TRBV18
ASSLISGLQETQY
>TRBJ2-7|TRBV18
ASSPQASGAYEQY
>TRBJ1-2|TRBV7-2
ASSSYPEGRGGYT
>TRBJ1-6|TRBV27
ASSPLTGWNSPLH
>TRBJ2-3|TRBV19
AVSGRRGTDTQY
>TRBJ2-2|TRBV30
AWSGGERVNTGELF